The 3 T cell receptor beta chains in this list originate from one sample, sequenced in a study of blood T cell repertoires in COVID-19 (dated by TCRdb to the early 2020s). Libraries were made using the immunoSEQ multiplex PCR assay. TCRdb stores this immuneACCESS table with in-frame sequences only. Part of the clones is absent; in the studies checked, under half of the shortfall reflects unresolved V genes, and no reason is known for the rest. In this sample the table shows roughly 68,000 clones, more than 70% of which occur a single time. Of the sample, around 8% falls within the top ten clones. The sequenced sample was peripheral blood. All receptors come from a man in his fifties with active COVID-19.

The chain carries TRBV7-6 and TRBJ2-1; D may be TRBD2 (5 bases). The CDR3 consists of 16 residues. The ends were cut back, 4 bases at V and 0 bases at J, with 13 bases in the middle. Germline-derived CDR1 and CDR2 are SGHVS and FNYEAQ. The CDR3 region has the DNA TGTGCCAGCAGCTCCTTAGCGTATAGCTCCTACAATGAGCAGTTCTTC. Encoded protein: CASSSLAYSSYNEQFF.

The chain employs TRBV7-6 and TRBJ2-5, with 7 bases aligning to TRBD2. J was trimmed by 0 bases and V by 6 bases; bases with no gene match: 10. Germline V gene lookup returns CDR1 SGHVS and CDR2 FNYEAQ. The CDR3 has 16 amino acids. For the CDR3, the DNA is TGTGCCAGCAGTTTTATCGTAGCGGGTTACCAAGAGACCCAGTACTTC. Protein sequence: CASSFIVAGYQETQYF.

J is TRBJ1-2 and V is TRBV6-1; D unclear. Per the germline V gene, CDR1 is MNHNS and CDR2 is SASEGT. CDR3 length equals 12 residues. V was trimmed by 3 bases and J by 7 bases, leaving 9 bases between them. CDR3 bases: TGTGCCAGCAGTGATATCGCTAGTGGCTACACCTTC. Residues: CASSDIASGYTF.